This T cell receptor beta chain is drawn from a study of T cell responses to AZD1222 COVID-19 vaccine. Both about-4-week and about-12-week second-dose recipients were combined. Study-level findings and limits: None of the repertoires were sampled until the peak T cell response had passed.

Worth noting for this clone: Antigen: not known.

V lost 6 bases to trimming and J lost 1 base, with 16 bases between them. Per the germline V gene, CDR1 is SGHRS and CDR2 is YFSETQ. The CDR3 spans 15 residues. Some clones are missing from TCRdb's copy, which holds only in-frame ones; the method was immunoSEQ multiplex PCR. The sample yields 140,000 or so clones, 86% seen once. This specimen was peripheral blood, taken 28 days after the second AZD1222 dose. This receptor was taken from an adult who received the AZD1222 COVID-19 vaccine. The genes are TRBV5-1 and TRBJ1-1; a possible D gene is TRBD1 (6 bases). The chain's CDR3 is CASNEQGRENTEAFF. The CDR3 bases are TGCGCCAGCAACGAACAGGGAAGGGAGAACACTGAAGCTTTCTTT.